The 19 T cell receptor beta chains in this list originate from one sample, sequenced in a study of blood T cell repertoires in COVID-19. This table comes from immunoSEQ multiplex PCR, and its TCRdb copy is limited to in-frame clones, with some not included. The data hold about 190,000 clones, with 80% to 90% observed a single time. Sequencing input: peripheral blood. These receptors were taken from a young man with acute or convalescent COVID-19.

The rearrangement uses TRBV6-6 and TRBJ1-5, with no clear D. This CDR3 spans 13 amino acids. Germline CDR1 MNHNY, CDR2 SVGAGI (reference sequence). V was shortened by 6 bases and J by 4 bases, with 10 bases between the two germline ends. Written as DNA, the CDR3 is TGTGCCAGCAGAAGCGGGCCTAATCAGCCCCAGCATTTT. This sequence encodes CASRSGPNQPQHF.

This sequence joins TRBV5-1 and TRBJ2-5; 11 bases are shared with TRBD2. Germline loops: CDR1 SGHRS, CDR2 YFSETQ. V lost 0 bases to trimming and J lost 6 bases; unmatched junction nucleotides: 7. This CDR3 region has 16 residues. The CDR3 sequence: CASSLGLAGNLKTQYF. CDR3 in DNA: TGCGCCAGCAGCTTGGGACTAGCGGGAAATCTGAAGACCCAGTACTTC.

This chain's CDR3 is CASRTGAGTGELFF. As DNA, the CDR3 is TGCGCCAGCAGAACAGGGGCGGGCACCGGGGAGCTGTTTTTT. This chain uses TRBV5-1 with TRBJ2-2; 7 positions agree with TRBD1. Germline CDR1 is SGHRS and CDR2 is YFSETQ. Trimming took 5 bases from V and 4 from J; bases not matched to a gene: 5. The CDR3 has 14 amino acids.

This clone has only one observation. CDR3 bases: TGCGCCAGCAGCCAAGAACAGGGGTTAGGCTATAATTCACCCCTCCACTTT. Protein product: CASSQEQGLGYNSPLHF. The V call is TRBV4-1, the J call TRBJ1-6; the match to TRBD1 covers 7 bases. Germline trimming cut 0 bases from V and 3 bases from J; bases unmatched to any gene: 5. The CDR3 covers 17 residues. Germline V gene sequence: CDR1 MGHRA, CDR2 YSYEKL.

The rearrangement links TRBV7-2 to TRBJ2-5, with 8 bases aligning to TRBD2. CDR1 SGHTA and CDR2 FQGNSA come from the germline V gene. V was pared by 2 bases and J by 5 bases, with 7 bases of the junction left unmatched. This CDR3 region has 15 residues. DNA of the CDR3: TGTGCCAGCAGCTTACGATCGGGAGGGTGGGAGACCCAGTACTTC. Its protein is CASSLRSGGWETQYF.

The chain joins TRBV15 to TRBJ2-7, with D tentatively TRBD2 (6 bases). The ends were cut back, 2 bases at V and 0 bases at J, with 14 bases in the middle. The CDR3 has 16 amino acids. Germline V gene sequence: CDR1 LNHNV, CDR2 YYDKDF (reference sequence). The CDR3 is CATSRNTQGLSYEQYF. Here the CDR3 DNA reads TGTGCCACCAGCAGAAACACGCAGGGACTCTCCTACGAGCAGTACTTC.

J is TRBJ2-5 and V is TRBV28; the match to TRBD2 covers 7 bases. The junction had 8 bases not matched to a gene; V was cut back by 2 bases and J by 5 bases. CDR1 is MDHEN and CDR2 is SYDVKM in the germline V gene. The length of the CDR3 is 15 residues. CDR3 region: CASSLGGEGSETQYF. As DNA, the CDR3 is TGTGCCAGCAGTTTAGGGGGGGAAGGGAGTGAGACCCAGTACTTC.

This clone showed up just a few times. V usage is TRBV4-1 and J usage is TRBJ1-3; 9 bases are a match to TRBD1. The V gene's germline CDR1 is MGHRA and CDR2 YSYEKL. This CDR3 contains 15 residues. With 2 bases clipped from V and 6 bases from J, the junction kept 5 bases outside the gene matches. CDR3 in DNA: TGCGCCAGCAGCCAATCGTACAGGGGGCTAAACACCATATATTTT. The encoded protein is CASSQSYRGLNTIYF.

This clone appeared a few times. The chain combines TRBV7-9 with TRBJ2-1; TRBD2 agrees at 9 bases. V shed 5 bases, J shed 4 bases, and the junction held 3 bases outside the gene matches. Germline CDR1 reads SEHNR; CDR2 reads FQNEAQ (reference sequence). This CDR3 spans 14 amino acids. CDR3 in DNA: TGTGCCAGCAGCCCTAGCGGGAAATACAATGAGCAGTTCTTC. The encoded protein is CASSPSGKYNEQFF.

This clone was recorded only once. The chain combines TRBV28 with TRBJ2-1; tentatively, D is TRBD1 (6 bases). Germline lookup yields CDR1 MDHEN and CDR2 SYDVKM. The CDR3 length is 14 residues. Trimming stripped 9 bases from V and 5 bases from J, with 17 bases between. The CDR3 nucleotides are TGTGCCAGTACTTTGGCAGGGGCAAACAATGAGCAGTTCTTC. Amino acid sequence: CASTLAGANNEQFF.

The V gene is TRBV28, the J gene TRBJ2-2, with a tentative D call TRBD2 (6 bases). The germline gives CDR1 MDHEN, CDR2 SYDVKM. This CDR3 is 15 amino acids long. The germline V and J ends were trimmed by 6 bases and 5 bases, with 16 bases remaining between them. As DNA, the CDR3 is TGTGCCAGCAGGGACTCCGGGACTCAAACCGGGGAGCTGTTTTTT. Its translation is CASRDSGTQTGELFF.

The chain has TRBV6-1 and TRBJ2-1; no clear D gene. V was shortened by 2 bases and J by 0 bases, with 8 bases between the two germline ends. Germline values: CDR1 MNHNS, CDR2 SASEGT. CDR3 length: 15 amino acids. CDR3: CASSEKSLSYNEQFF. CDR3 bases: TGTGCCAGCAGTGAAAAGAGTCTCTCCTACAATGAGCAGTTCTTC.

J is TRBJ2-5 and V is TRBV7-2; TRBD2 matches at 12 bases. CDR1 and CDR2 from the germline V gene are SGHTA and FQGNSA. The CDR3 consists of 19 residues. The J segment lost 5 bases and the V segment lost 2 bases, leaving 15 bases of the junction unmatched. CDR3 nucleotides: TGTGCCAGCAGCTTAAAAACTAGCGGGGGGATAGGCGCTCGGGAGACCCAGTACTTC. Its protein product is CASSLKTSGGIGARETQYF.

The chain joins TRBV18 to TRBJ2-5; the D gene is possibly TRBD2 (5 bases). Per the germline V gene, CDR1 is KGHSH and CDR2 is LQKENI. V gave up 3 bases and J gave up 2 bases, with 10 bases separating them. The CDR3 has 14 amino acids. The CDR3 region has the DNA TGTGCCAGCTCACCTTGGGAGCAGCAAGAGACCCAGTACTTC. It codes for CASSPWEQQETQYF.

Remarks on this clone: At one end, the junction sequence differs from germline, possibly due to a read error. The chain is built from TRBV5-4 and TRBJ2-3, with 10 bases fitting TRBD2. Looked up from germline, CDR1 is SGHNT and CDR2 is YYREEE (reference sequence). The CDR3 is 15 residues long. CDR3 coding DNA: TGTGCCAGCAGCCCGCCGGGACTAGCGACAGATGCGCAGTATTTT. Its translation is CASSPPGLATDAQYF.

Concerning this clone itself: The junction differs from germline at one of its ends, possibly a read error. The chain carries TRBV30 and TRBJ1-6; no definite D call. The V gene's germline CDR1 is GTSNPN and CDR2 SVGIG (reference sequence). The CDR3 loop spans 13 amino acids. CDR3 loop: CVWSAQRGSPLHF. CDR3 in DNA: TGTGTCTGGAGCGCTCAGAGAGGTTCACCCCTCCACTTT. The whole variable domain, remainder taken from reference TRBV30 and TRBJ1-6, is SQTIHQWPATLVQPVGSPLSLECTVEGTSNPNLYWYRQAAGRGLQLLFYSVGIGQISSEVPQNLSASRPQDRQFILSSKKLLLSDSGFYLCVWSAQRGSPLHFGNGTRLTVT.

This sequence joins TRBV10-1 and TRBJ2-7; D call uncertain. The CDR3 length is 13 residues. V was pared by 8 bases and J by 2 bases, with 13 bases between. Germline lookup yields CDR1 WNHNN and CDR2 SYGVQD (reference sequence). The CDR3 region is CASPGFGAYEQYF. The CDR3 nucleotides are TGCGCCAGCCCTGGGTTTGGAGCCTACGAGCAGTACTTC.

The V call is TRBV9, the J call TRBJ2-3, with TRBD2 as a possible D gene (7 bases). The CDR3 is 19 amino acids. Germline-derived CDR1 and CDR2 are SGDLS and YYNGEE. The ends were cut back, 0 bases at V and 4 bases at J, with 24 bases in the middle. The CDR3 is CASSVEGSGPRGGADTQYF. Written as DNA, the CDR3 is TGTGCCAGCAGCGTAGAGGGTAGCGGGCCCCGCGGGGGCGCAGATACGCAGTATTTT.

V and J are TRBV19 and TRBJ1-1, with TRBD1 identical over 8 bases. The CDR3 extends over 16 amino acids. V lost 7 bases to trimming and J lost 0 bases; unmatched junction nucleotides: 10. Germline V gives CDR1 LNHDA, CDR2 SQIVND (reference sequence). The CDR3 loop is CASTRQGRIVNTEAFF. The DNA of the CDR3 is TGTGCCAGTACCCGACAGGGGCGGATCGTGAACACTGAAGCTTTCTTT.